The 5 T cell receptor beta chains below all came from one sample that was sequenced in a study of metastatic and nonmetastatic thyroid tumors. TCRdb reanalyzed the PCR reads with MiXCR. The data hold about 15,000 clones, with roughly 29% observed a single time. No patient received treatment before thyroid surgery. The sequenced material came from tumor tissue. All receptors derive from a male donor with papillary thyroid cancer or a benign thyroid nodule (not recorded which). Some clones in this sample may be carry-over from other donors' samples.

The sample holds many counts of this clone. One end of the junction does not line up with germline, which may come from a read error. The gene calls are TRBV5-4 and TRBJ2-7, with 11 bases aligning to TRBD2. The germline gives CDR1 SGHNT, CDR2 YYREEE (reference sequence). The CDR3 extends over 15 amino acids. The CDR3: CASSKPGLAAYGQYF. CDR3 DNA sequence: TGTGCCAGCAGCAAACCGGGACTAGCGGCGTACGGGCAGTACTTC.

The rearrangement uses TRBV20-1 and TRBJ1-5; possible D gene TRBD1, 6 bases. The germline V gene encodes CDR1 DFQATT and CDR2 SNEGSKA (reference sequence). The CDR3 spans 14 residues. V shed 1 base and J shed 7 bases, with 14 bases lying between them. The CDR3 loop is CSARVGGGHQPQHF. As DNA, the CDR3 is TGCAGTGCTAGAGTTGGTGGGGGGCACCAGCCCCAGCATTTT.

This clone has at least ten counts. This CDR3 is CASSSRGAYTDTQYF. The CDR3 DNA reads as TGTGCCAGCAGTTCTCGGGGGGCATACACAGATACGCAGTATTTT. This sequence joins TRBV12-3 or TRBV12-4 and TRBJ2-3; TRBD2 is a possible D gene (7 bases). The CDR3 totals 15 residues. V was trimmed by 4 bases and J by 2 bases, leaving 13 bases between them.

This chain links TRBV18 with TRBJ2-7; 10 bases line up with TRBD2. CDR1 is KGHSH, CDR2 LQKENI, per germline. V shed 0 bases, J shed 4 bases, and the junction held 6 bases outside the gene matches. CDR3 length equals 16 residues. The CDR3 is CASSPPGTSALYEQYF. CDR3 DNA sequence: TGTGCCAGCTCACCACCGGGGACTAGCGCCCTTTACGAGCAGTACTTC.

This clone was picked up many times. This chain uses TRBV28 with TRBJ2-7; D is perhaps TRBD1 or TRBD2 (5 bases each). The CDR3 is 13 residues long. Germline assignment: CDR1 MDHEN and CDR2 SYDVKM. V shed 4 bases and J shed 2 bases, with 9 bases lying between them. CDR3 DNA sequence: TGTGCCAGCAGTTGGGGACGAGCCTACGAGCAGTACTTC. It encodes CASSWGRAYEQYF.